Listed below are T cell receptor beta chains from one sample, sequenced in a study of post-analysis software for immune sequencing data. TCRdb re-analysed the PCR reads in MiXCR, keeping a single row per CDR3 protein. The table shows 380,000 or so distinct CDR3 sequences, with approximately 33% occurring only once. Source material: blood. The receptors were gathered from a girl aged 5 to 17 with multiple sclerosis. Both conserved end residues are part of each CDR3. The D gene is left open where the match is weak. Clone sizes are given selectively: once, few, many, or a class where the clone is expanded.

d_call clone_size j_call v_call cdr3_aa cdr3_nt
- - TRBJ1-1 TRBV18 CASLPVHRTNTEAFF TGTGCCAGCTTACCCGTTCACAGAACGAACACTGAAGCTTTCTTT
TRBD2 many TRBJ2-5 TRBV20-1 CSPTDWSSGDGTQYF TGCAGTCCCACCGACTGGTCTAGCGGGGATGGGACCCAGTACTTC
TRBD2 once TRBJ2-1 TRBV12-3/TRBV12-4 CASIHQEASGASEPFF TGTGCCAGCATTCATCAGGAGGCTAGCGGGGCAAGTGAGCCGTTCTTC
- - TRBJ1-5 TRBV28 CASSGRGSNQPQHF TGTGCCAGCAGTGGGAGGGGGAGCAATCAGCCCCAGCATTTT
- - TRBJ2-7 TRBV4-1 CASSRKDSGYEQYF TGCGCCAGCAGCCGGAAGGACAGCGGGTACGAGCAGTACTTC
- - TRBJ1-5 TRBV4-1 CASRAIGVSGNQPQHF TGCGCCAGCAGGGCTATCGGCGTCTCGGGCAATCAGCCCCAGCATTTT
- - TRBJ2-1 TRBV7-9 CASSLAQQGLLRQFF TGTGCCAGCAGCTTAGCGCAGCAGGGCCTTCTTCGTCAGTTCTTC
TRBD2 - TRBJ2-1 TRBV3-1 CASSLLLASGGPYNEQFF TGTGCCAGCAGCCTTTTGTTGGCTAGCGGGGGCCCCTACAATGAGCAGTTCTTC
- - TRBJ1-1 TRBV4-1 CASSQIRGPSNTEAFF TGCGCCAGCAGCCAAATACGGGGCCCGTCGAACACTGAAGCTTTCTTT
- - TRBJ1-1 TRBV20-1 CSARLGGGATEAFF TGCAGTGCTAGACTCGGGGGAGGTGCCACTGAAGCTTTCTTT
- few TRBJ2-1 TRBV5-1 CASSSQGSSYNEQFF TGCGCCAGCAGCTCGCAGGGGAGCTCCTACAATGAGCAGTTCTTC
- - TRBJ1-2 TRBV11-2 CASGDYYYGYTF TGTGCCAGTGGGGACTATTATTATGGCTACACCTTC
TRBD1 - TRBJ2-7 TRBV12-5 CASGLVRFRGRVQWHEQYF TGTGCTAGTGGTTTGGTACGATTCAGGGGGCGAGTACAGTGGCACGAGCAGTACTTC
TRBD1 few TRBJ2-7 TRBV13 CASSRRTGGLSYEQYF TGTGCCAGCAGCCGCCGGACAGGGGGACTGTCCTACGAGCAGTACTTC
- - TRBJ2-1 TRBV7-8 CASSLGMGGHEQFF TGTGCCAGCAGCTTAGGGATGGGGGGGCATGAGCAGTTCTTC
- - TRBJ2-1 TRBV6-4 CASSGAPGAYNEQFF TGTGCCAGCAGTGGGGCGCCAGGGGCTTACAATGAGCAGTTCTTC
- - TRBJ1-2 TRBV6-5 CASSPGLLTGGYTF TGTGCCAGCAGTCCGGGACTCTTAACCGGCGGCTACACCTTC
- few TRBJ2-5 TRBV12-3/TRBV12-4 CASSLLSGSSQETQYF TGTGCCAGCAGTTTACTGTCTGGGTCCTCCCAAGAGACCCAGTACTTC
- - TRBJ1-5 TRBV12-3/TRBV12-4 CASSGQVPNQPQHF TGTGCCAGCAGTGGCCAGGTTCCCAATCAGCCCCAGCATTTT
- - TRBJ2-1 TRBV27 CASSPRRVGSSFSEQFF TGTGCCAGCAGTCCCCGAAGAGTGGGTAGCTCATTCAGTGAGCAGTTCTTC
TRBD2 few TRBJ2-5 TRBV20-1 CSARDYRTRTGETQYF TGCAGTGCTAGAGATTACAGGACTAGAACGGGGGAGACCCAGTACTTC
- - TRBJ2-2 TRBV6-4 CASSNRNRGGELFF TGTGCCAGCAGTAACAGAAACAGAGGCGGGGAGCTGTTTTTT
TRBD2 - TRBJ2-5 TRBV3-1 CASSPRAGYETQYF TGTGCCAGCAGCCCTAGAGCGGGATACGAGACCCAGTACTTC
- - TRBJ2-5 TRBV5-1 CASRRKGHQETQYF TGCGCCAGCAGACGGAAGGGACACCAAGAGACCCAGTACTTC
- - TRBJ1-1 TRBV6-2/TRBV6-3 CASSYKGTGQEAFF TGTGCCAGCAGTTACAAGGGCACGGGGCAGGAAGCTTTCTTT
- - TRBJ2-3 TRBV14 CASSQVRSAQYF TGTGCCAGCAGCCAGGTTCGGTCAGCGCAGTATTTT
- - TRBJ2-7 TRBV7-9 CASSSIGNEQYF TGTGCCAGCAGCTCAATCGGTAACGAGCAGTACTTC
- - TRBJ1-5 TRBV6-1 CASSYDRGGNQPQHF TGTGCCAGCAGCTACGACCGGGGGGGCAATCAGCCCCAGCATTTT
TRBD2 few TRBJ2-3 TRBV3-1 CASSQRGGAGISTDTQYF TGTGCCAGCAGCCAAAGAGGCGGAGCGGGGATAAGCACAGATACGCAGTATTTT
TRBD1 few TRBJ2-1 TRBV29-1 CSVVGGARNNEQFF TGCAGCGTTGTAGGGGGCGCGAGGAACAATGAGCAGTTCTTC
- few TRBJ1-2 TRBV29-1 CSVEAGAYTF TGCAGCGTTGAGGCAGGGGCCTACACCTTC
- - TRBJ1-4 TRBV7-6 CASSLGVPGSTNEKLFF TGTGCCAGCAGCTTAGGGGTCCCAGGGTCCACTAATGAAAAACTGTTTTTT
TRBD1 many TRBJ1-1 TRBV6-2/TRBV6-3 CASTPAGTGGPNTEAFF TGTGCCAGCACTCCCGCCGGGACAGGGGGCCCTAACACTGAAGCTTTCTTT
TRBD2 few TRBJ2-1 TRBV12-3/TRBV12-4 CASSSAIAGTYNEQFF TGTGCCAGCAGTTCCGCGATAGCGGGGACCTACAATGAGCAGTTCTTC
- - TRBJ2-7 TRBV6-1 CASSEPFSITEYEQYF TGTGCCAGCAGTGAACCCTTCAGCATTACAGAGTACGAGCAGTACTTC
- - TRBJ1-5 TRBV21-1 CASSKGGPPNQPQHF TGTGCCAGCAGCAAAGGGGGACCTCCTAATCAGCCCCAGCATTTT
TRBD1 few TRBJ1-6 TRBV20-1 CSATQGRGPYNSPLHF TGCAGTGCAACCCAGGGCAGGGGGCCCTATAATTCACCCCTCCACTTT
- few TRBJ1-6 TRBV3-1 CASSRDDGSPLHF TGTGCCAGCAGCCGCGACGATGGTTCACCCCTCCACTTT
- - TRBJ2-7 TRBV5-1 CASSLDGLNYEQYF TGCGCCAGCAGCTTGGACGGATTGAACTACGAGCAGTACTTC
- many TRBJ2-7 TRBV5-4 CASSLANGGGEYEQYF TGTGCCAGCAGCTTGGCCAACGGAGGGGGCGAGTACGAGCAGTACTTC
- - TRBJ1-2 TRBV6-2/TRBV6-3 CASSYENTGFLRKGYTF TGTGCCAGCAGTTACGAGAACACAGGGTTTCTCAGGAAGGGCTACACCTTC
- few TRBJ1-5 TRBV20-1 CSAWTGSNQPQHF TGCAGTGCTTGGACGGGGTCCAATCAGCCCCAGCATTTT
TRBD2 once TRBJ2-5 TRBV5-1 CASSPVGGGAEETQYF TGCGCCAGCAGCCCCGTAGGCGGGGGGGCCGAGGAGACCCAGTACTTC
- few TRBJ1-4 TRBV6-5 CASSYRGNDEKLFF TGTGCCAGCAGTTATAGGGGGAACGATGAAAAACTGTTTTTT
TRBD1 few TRBJ2-7 TRBV29-1 CSVVGTASSSYEQYF TGCAGCGTCGTAGGGACAGCATCCAGCTCCTACGAGCAGTACTTC
- - TRBJ2-7 TRBV27 CASSFVRANEQYF TGTGCCAGCAGTTTCGTCAGGGCCAACGAGCAGTACTTC
- - TRBJ2-3 TRBV5-5 CASSPGGANTQYF TGTGCCAGCAGCCCTGGGGGAGCTAATACGCAGTATTTT